The rows below give T cell receptor beta chains drawn from one sample of a study of shared clonotypes between healthy human individuals. Produced via immunoSEQ multiplex PCR; TCRdb's table is partial and in-frame only. Among more than 2 million clones listed, roughly 95% were seen once. Sequenced input: naive CD8+ T cells sorted from blood. The receptors shown here come from a man aged 18 to 29 in good health. CDR3s include the opening cysteine and the closing phenylalanine or tryptophan. A D gene is named only where the DNA matches it firmly. Clone size is given for some rows only: seen once, a few or many times, or a class if the clone is expanded.

14 TRBJ2-1 TRBD2 . TRBV10-1 TGCGGAGCTCGGACGGGAGGGCCCCACAATGAGCAGTTCTTC CGARTGGPHNEQFF
14 TRBJ2-3 TRBD2 few TRBV7-6 TGTGCCAGCAGCTTAGCGGGAGGGACAGATACGCAGTATTTT CASSLAGGTDTQYF
13 TRBJ1-1 . . TRBV27 TGTGCCAGCAGTGAGATGGGTGGTACTGAAGCTTTCTTT CASSEMGGTEAFF
14 TRBJ1-1 TRBD1 once TRBV19 TGTGCCAGTAGTATTGACGACAGGGCCGGTGAAGCTTTCTTT CASSIDDRAGEAFF
15 TRBJ2-3 . . TRBV7-2 TGTGCCAGCAGCTTAGGAGCTACTAGCACAGATACGCAGTATTTT CASSLGATSTDTQYF
13 TRBJ2-3 . . TRBV30 TGTGCCTGGAGTGCCGGGTTCACAGATACGCAGTATTTT CAWSAGFTDTQYF
16 TRBJ2-5 TRBD2 . TRBV4-1 TGCGCCAGCAGCCTTATTCACCGGGGGGGTGTCGAGACCCAGTACTTC CASSLIHRGGVETQYF
15 TRBJ1-2 . . TRBV7-2 TGTGCCAGCAGCTTGCCCCACAGGGATGACTATGGCTACACCTTC CASSLPHRDDYGYTF
15 TRBJ2-1 TRBD2 . TRBV11-2 TGTGCCAGCAGCTTAGGGGTCGGACTAGCTGATGAGCAGTTCTTC CASSLGVGLADEQFF
15 TRBJ2-1 . . TRBV4-1 TGCGCCAGCAGCCAAGGTCCTAGTGCCTACAATGAGCAGTTCTTC CASSQGPSAYNEQFF
14 TRBJ1-1 . . TRBV10-3 TGTGCCATCAGTGAGGTGGGGGAGAACACTGAAGCTTTCTTT CAISEVGENTEAFF
13 TRBJ2-1 . . TRBV7-9 TGTGCCAGCAGCTTAGAGGCAGACAATGAGCAGTTCTTC CASSLEADNEQFF
18 TRBJ1-6 . . TRBV13 TGTGCCAGCAGCTTAGAGTTAGGGCGCGACGAAAATAATTCACCCCTCCACTTT CASSLELGRDENNSPLHF
16 TRBJ2-7 . . TRBV19 TGTGCCAGTAGTATAGATCTGGAGACTTATACCCACGAGCAGTACTTC CASSIDLETYTHEQYF
14 TRBJ2-7 TRBD2 . TRBV13 TGTGCCAGCAGCGTCCGGGGGGGCCCCTACGAGCAGTACTTC CASSVRGGPYEQYF
15 TRBJ2-3 . . TRBV27 TGTGCCAGCGGGCCGGAGCGACGGAGGTCAGATACGCAGTATTTT CASGPERRRSDTQYF
11 TRBJ1-1 . . TRBV5-1 TGCGCCAGCCTACCGGGATTCGAAGCTTTCTTT CASLPGFEAFF
15 TRBJ1-1 . . TRBV9 TGTGCCAGCAGCGCGGACAGCGGGGGGAACACTGAAGCTTTCTTT CASSADSGGNTEAFF
13 TRBJ2-1 TRBD2 . TRBV10-3 TGTGCCGTTTGGGGAGGGCCACTCGATGAGCAGTTCTTC CAVWGGPLDEQFF
14 TRBJ2-7 . once TRBV27 TGTGCCAGCAGAGCCCGCGGAGGCCTCTACGAGCAGTACTTC CASRARGGLYEQYF
16 TRBJ2-7 TRBD1 . TRBV19 TGTGCCGGTAGTACCCCGTCAACAGGGGGTGGACACGAGCAGTACTTC CAGSTPSTGGGHEQYF
15 TRBJ1-2 . . TRBV7-2 TGTGCCAGCAGCTTAGGTGGAGGGGGAACCTATGGCTACACCTTC CASSLGGGGTYGYTF
13 TRBJ2-5 TRBD2 . TRBV28 TGTGCCAGCAGTTTAAGCGGGAAAGAGACCCAGTACTTC CASSLSGKETQYF
16 TRBJ2-1 TRBD1 . TRBV6-7 TGTGCCAGCAGTTATTTTGGGACAGGGGATAGGAATGAGCAGTTCTTC CASSYFGTGDRNEQFF
13 TRBJ1-4 TRBD1 . TRBV12-5 TGTGCTAGTGGTGGGGGACAGGGCGGAAAACTGTTTTTT CASGGGQGGKLFF